The 25 T cell receptor beta chains reported below all come from one sample, sequenced in a study of blood T cell repertoires in COVID-19 (dated by TCRdb to 2019 to 2021). The library came from the immunoSEQ multiplex PCR assay. Entries here come from immuneACCESS through TCRdb and include only in-frame sequences with V and J called. Some clones fail to appear in such tables; in the studies checked, an unresolved V gene covers under half of the shortfall, and the cause of the remainder is unknown. The sample data list some 350,000 clones, and roughly 88% of these were observed just once. The ten largest clones represent over 4.5% of the sample. Sequenced sample: PBMCs or T cells enriched from blood (not recorded which). Receptors were obtained from a man aged 25 to 45 who had recovered from COVID-19.

This clone was found a few times. The V and J genes are TRBV7-3 and TRBJ1-2; D unclear. Germline assignment: CDR1 SGHTA and CDR2 FQGTGA. The length of the CDR3 is 13 residues. Trimming left V 0 bases short and J 4 bases short, with 6 bases between. Here the CDR3 DNA reads TGTGCCAGCAGCTTAACGGCAGGCTATGGCTACACCTTC. It specifies CASSLTAGYGYTF.

This chain connects TRBV27 to TRBJ2-3, with TRBD2 matching over 13 bases. Germline V gene data show CDR1 as MNHEY and CDR2 as SMNVEV (reference sequence). The CDR3 runs to 16 residues. J gave up 4 bases and V 3 bases, and 4 bases lay outside the gene matches. The CDR3 sequence is CASSFTSGGAPDTQYF. Here the CDR3 DNA reads TGTGCCAGCAGTTTTACTAGCGGGGGGGCCCCAGATACGCAGTATTTT.

The J gene is TRBJ1-1, the V gene TRBV6-5, with 9 bases that match TRBD1. After removal of 8 bases from V and 1 base from J, the junction contained 5 bases not matched to a gene. CDR3 length: 14 residues. Germline CDR1 is MNHEY and CDR2 is SVGAGI. The CDR3 DNA sequence: TGTGCCAGCGGCTGGGGACAGGGGAACACTGAAGCTTTCTTT. Its translation: CASGWGQGNTEAFF.

The chain uses TRBV3-1 (or the pseudogene TRBV3-2) and TRBJ2-3; the D gene is possibly TRBD1 (6 bases). V was pared by 0 bases and J by 12 bases, with 10 bases between. The CDR3 has 12 amino acids. CDR1 and CDR2 from the germline V gene are LGHDT and YNNKEL (reference sequence). The DNA of the CDR3 is TGTGCCAGCAGCCAAGATAGGGGGACCCAGTATTTT. Amino acid sequence: CASSQDRGTQYF.

The chain recombines TRBV6-1 with TRBJ1-6; D perhaps matches TRBD1 (5 bases). The CDR3 contains 17 residues. The V gene lost 2 bases and the J gene lost 0 bases, with 11 bases spanning the gap. CDR1 and CDR2 from the germline V gene are MNHNS and SASEGT. Here the CDR3 DNA reads TGTGCCAGCAGTGAATGGACACACCACTCCTATAATTCACCCCTCCACTTT. This sequence encodes CASSEWTHHSYNSPLHF.

The chain employs TRBV5-5 and TRBJ2-2, with 7 bases lining up with TRBD1. After removal of 1 base from V and 6 bases from J, the junction contained 3 bases not matched to a gene. This CDR3 is 14 amino acids long. Germline V CDR1 and CDR2: SGHKS, YYEKEE (reference sequence). The CDR3 loop reads CASSLSRGSGELFF. The CDR3 nucleotides are TGTGCCAGCAGCTTGTCCAGGGGGTCCGGGGAGCTGTTTTTT.

The chain recombines TRBV19 with TRBJ2-6, with D unclear. Trimming took off 7 bases at V and 0 bases at J, with 7 bases between the two ends. This CDR3 has 14 residues. The V gene's germline CDR1 is LNHDA and CDR2 SQIVND (reference sequence). CDR3 bases: TGTGCCAGTATGGCCTTCTCTGGGGCCAACGTCCTGACTTTC. This gives the protein CASMAFSGANVLTF.

The chain couples TRBV11-2 to TRBJ2-1; tentative D call: TRBD1 (6 bases). From germline, CDR1 is SGHAT and CDR2 FQNNGV. V lost 4 bases to trimming and J lost 6 bases, with 7 bases between them. This CDR3 comprises 12 residues. DNA of the CDR3: TGTGCCAGCAGCTGGACAGCCAATGAGCAGTTCTTC. It encodes CASSWTANEQFF.

This sequence joins TRBV4-2 and TRBJ1-1; TRBD1 aligns across 8 bases. CDR1 LGHNA and CDR2 YNFKEQ come from the germline V gene. Trimming removed 3 bases from V and 3 bases from J; junction bases left unmatched: 6. The CDR3 consists of 15 residues. The chain's CDR3 is CASSQKDREDTEAFF. The DNA for the CDR3 is TGTGCCAGCAGCCAGAAGGACAGGGAGGACACTGAAGCTTTCTTT.

V and J are TRBV25-1 and TRBJ1-1; TRBD1 might be the D (6 bases). The germline V and J ends were trimmed by 9 bases and 0 bases, with 14 bases remaining between them. Germline V gene sequence: CDR1 MGHDK, CDR2 SYGVNS. This CDR3 has 14 amino acids. Here the CDR3 reads CARRQEFMNTEAFF. The CDR3 DNA sequence: TGTGCCAGAAGACAGGAATTCATGAACACTGAAGCTTTCTTT.

Only one count was recorded for this clone. This rearrangement joins TRBV6-6 to TRBJ1-2; 8 bases are shared with TRBD1. CDR3 length equals 14 residues. Germline V gives CDR1 MNHNY, CDR2 SVGAGI (reference sequence). The V gene end was trimmed by 6 bases and the J gene end by 5 bases; junction bases not matched to a gene: 8. The CDR3 sequence: CASSPARGLYGYTF. The CDR3 DNA is TGTGCCAGCAGCCCCGCCAGGGGGCTTTATGGCTACACCTTC.

The gene calls are TRBV7-2 and TRBJ2-7, with TRBD2 matching 10 bases. The CDR3 length is 15 residues. Germline assignment: CDR1 SGHTA and CDR2 FQGNSA. V trimming: 1 base; J trimming: 2 bases; junction bases outside the gene matches: 2. The CDR3 protein is CASSLDSGGAYEQYF. Here the CDR3 DNA reads TGTGCCAGCAGCTTAGACAGCGGGGGGGCCTACGAGCAGTACTTC.

The chain recombines TRBV14 with TRBJ1-3; no firm D call. Germline CDR1 is SGHDN and CDR2 is FVKESK. V lost 3 bases and J 4 bases, leaving 10 bases between the germline ends. The CDR3 totals 14 residues. The CDR3 coding sequence is TGTGCCAGCAGCCAGCAGGTTGCCGGAAACACCATATATTTT. It codes for CASSQQVAGNTIYF.

V and J are TRBV3-1 (or the pseudogene TRBV3-2) and TRBJ1-2, with D possibly matching TRBD1 (6 bases). Between the trimmed V and J ends, which lost 3 bases and 8 bases, there was a span of 16 bases. This CDR3 is 14 amino acids long. Germline assignment: CDR1 LGHDT and CDR2 YNNKEL (reference sequence). The DNA for the CDR3 is TGTGCCAGCAGCCAGGAGACAGGACGTATGGGCTACACCTTC. Translated: CASSQETGRMGYTF.

This clone came up a few times. The genes are TRBV2 and TRBJ1-6, with unresolved D. The germline CDR1 and CDR2 sequences are SNHLY and FYNNEI. The ends were cut back, 8 bases at V and 9 bases at J, with 23 bases in the middle. The CDR3 runs 16 residues. CDR3 region: CASGNSGPREGSPLHF. For the CDR3, the DNA is TGTGCCAGCGGCAACTCAGGTCCCCGGGAGGGTTCACCCCTCCACTTT.

The chain uses TRBV5-1 and TRBJ2-7, with D perhaps matching TRBD1 (6 bases). V lost 4 bases to trimming and J lost 3 bases, with 11 bases between them. The CDR3 spans 13 residues. Germline loops: CDR1 SGHRS, CDR2 YFSETQ. CDR3 nucleotide sequence: TGCGCCAGCAGCGAAGGGACAATCTACGAGCAGTACTTC. It is translated as CASSEGTIYEQYF. Filled out from reference TRBV5-1 and TRBJ2-7, the complete variable domain reads KAGVTQTPRYLIKTRGQQVTLSCSPISGHRSVSWYQQTPGQGLQFLFEYFSETQRNKGNFPGRFSGRQFSNSRSEMNVSTLELGDSALYLCASSEGTIYEQYFGPGTRLTVT.

The gene calls are TRBV5-1 and TRBJ1-6, with D tentatively TRBD1 (5 bases). Between the trimmed V and J ends, which lost 4 bases and 2 bases, there was a span of 13 bases. Germline V gives CDR1 SGHRS, CDR2 YFSETQ. This CDR3 contains 16 residues. The CDR3 here is CASSGRTPTYNSPLHF. The DNA for the CDR3 is TGCGCCAGCAGCGGGCGGACACCCACCTATAATTCACCCCTCCACTTT.

The rearrangement uses TRBV2 and TRBJ2-7; TRBD2 aligns across 11 bases. The V gene's germline CDR1 is SNHLY and CDR2 FYNNEI. The CDR3 consists of 15 residues. Trimming took 4 bases from V and 4 from J; bases not matched to a gene: 6. CDR3: CASSATGTSGYEQYF. The CDR3 bases are TGTGCCAGCAGTGCTACCGGGACTAGCGGTTACGAGCAGTACTTC.

This clone came up once. The chain combines TRBV19 with TRBJ1-2; TRBD1 aligns across 8 bases. The CDR3 length is 12 residues. With V trimmed by 4 bases and J by 13 bases, 8 bases remained unmatched. Germline CDR1 is LNHDA and CDR2 is SQIVND (reference sequence). Here the CDR3 DNA reads TGTGCCAGTAGTACCCTAACAGGGGGTATCACCTTC. It is translated as CASSTLTGGITF.

V is TRBV4-1 and J is TRBJ1-2, with 7 bases lining up with TRBD1. This CDR3 comprises 14 residues. CDR1 MGHRA and CDR2 YSYEKL come from the germline V gene. V was clipped by 1 base and J by 5 bases; unmatched bases: 4. The CDR3 loop reads CASSQGTGEYGYTF. For the CDR3, the DNA is TGCGCCAGCAGCCAAGGTACAGGGGAATATGGCTACACCTTC.

This chain links TRBV18 with TRBJ1-2; 9 bases agree with TRBD1. V lost 3 bases, J lost 2 bases, and 4 bases stayed unmatched. Germline V gives CDR1 KGHSH, CDR2 LQKENI. This CDR3 comprises 15 residues. CDR3 in DNA: TGTGCCAGCTCACCCAGACAGGGGGAAAACTATGGCTACACCTTC. Translated: CASSPRQGENYGYTF.

The chain is built from TRBV2 and TRBJ2-1; TRBD2 matches 8 bases. V was pared by 4 bases and J by 5 bases, with 7 bases of the junction left unmatched. This CDR3 contains 15 residues. Germline loops: CDR1 SNHLY, CDR2 FYNNEI. The CDR3 DNA follows: TGTGCCAGCAGTGGGGGTAGCGGGGTAAACAATGAGCAGTTCTTC. Its protein is CASSGGSGVNNEQFF.

The CDR3 DNA sequence: TGTGCCAGCAGACTCTCCTACGAGCAGTACTTC. Translating gives CASRLSYEQYF. The chain uses TRBV28 and TRBJ2-7; D gene uncertain. Germline values: CDR1 MDHEN, CDR2 SYDVKM. Trimming took off 6 bases at V and 0 bases at J, with 3 bases between the two ends. This CDR3 comprises 11 residues. The full variable domain, rest sourced from reference TRBV28 and TRBJ2-7, is DVKVTQSSRYLVKRTGEKVFLECVQDMDHENMFWYRQDPGLGLRLIYFSYDVKMKEKGDIPEGYSVSREKKERFSLILESASTNQTSMYLCASRLSYEQYFGPGTRLTVT.

The chain couples TRBV28 to TRBJ1-4; 8 bases agree with TRBD1. After removal of 5 bases from V and 8 bases from J, the junction contained 10 bases not matched to a gene. CDR1 is MDHEN, CDR2 SYDVKM, per germline. The CDR3 is 15 residues long. The CDR3 coding sequence is TGTGCCAGCAGTACCTCTGGACAGGGTCTCGAAAAACTGTTTTTT. Protein product: CASSTSGQGLEKLFF.

CDR3 bases: TGTGCCACCAGCAGACTAGACCTAGGGACAGGGGCAGAGACCCAGTACTTC. It encodes CATSRLDLGTGAETQYF. The rearrangement joins TRBV15 to TRBJ2-5, with 10 nucleotides matching TRBD1. Germline CDR1 LNHNV, CDR2 YYDKDF (reference sequence). The CDR3 runs 17 residues. Losses at the gene ends were 2 bases for V and 4 bases for J; bases not matched to a gene: 10.